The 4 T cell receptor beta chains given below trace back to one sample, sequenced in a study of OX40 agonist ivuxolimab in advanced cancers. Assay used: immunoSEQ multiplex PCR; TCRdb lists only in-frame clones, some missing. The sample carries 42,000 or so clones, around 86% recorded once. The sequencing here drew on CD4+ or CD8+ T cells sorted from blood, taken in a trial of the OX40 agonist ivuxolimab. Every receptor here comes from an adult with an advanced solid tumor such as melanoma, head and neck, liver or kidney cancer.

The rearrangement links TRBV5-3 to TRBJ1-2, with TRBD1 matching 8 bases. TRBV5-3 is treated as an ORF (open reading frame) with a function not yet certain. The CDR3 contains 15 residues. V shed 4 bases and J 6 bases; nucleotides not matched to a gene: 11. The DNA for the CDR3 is TGTGCCAGAAGCATCCGACCTGCACAGGGGGATGGCTACACCTTC. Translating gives CARSIRPAQGDGYTF.

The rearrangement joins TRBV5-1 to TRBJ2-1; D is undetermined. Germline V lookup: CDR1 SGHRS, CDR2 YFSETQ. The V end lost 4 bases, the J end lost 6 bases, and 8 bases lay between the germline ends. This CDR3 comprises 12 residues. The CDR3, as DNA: TGCGCCAGCAGCCCGGATGCCAATGAGCAGTTCTTC. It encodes CASSPDANEQFF.

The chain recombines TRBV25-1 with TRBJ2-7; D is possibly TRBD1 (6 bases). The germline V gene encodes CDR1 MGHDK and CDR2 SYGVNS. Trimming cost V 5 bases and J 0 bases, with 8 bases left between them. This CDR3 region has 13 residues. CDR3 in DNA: TGTGCCAGCAGTCCGGACAGCTCCTACGAGCAGTACTTC. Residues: CASSPDSSYEQYF.

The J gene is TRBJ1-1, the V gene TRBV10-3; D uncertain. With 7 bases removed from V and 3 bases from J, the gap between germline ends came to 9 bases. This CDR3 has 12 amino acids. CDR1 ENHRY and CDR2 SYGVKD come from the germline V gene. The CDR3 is CAIKVGDTEAFF. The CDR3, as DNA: TGTGCCATCAAAGTCGGGGACACTGAAGCTTTCTTT.